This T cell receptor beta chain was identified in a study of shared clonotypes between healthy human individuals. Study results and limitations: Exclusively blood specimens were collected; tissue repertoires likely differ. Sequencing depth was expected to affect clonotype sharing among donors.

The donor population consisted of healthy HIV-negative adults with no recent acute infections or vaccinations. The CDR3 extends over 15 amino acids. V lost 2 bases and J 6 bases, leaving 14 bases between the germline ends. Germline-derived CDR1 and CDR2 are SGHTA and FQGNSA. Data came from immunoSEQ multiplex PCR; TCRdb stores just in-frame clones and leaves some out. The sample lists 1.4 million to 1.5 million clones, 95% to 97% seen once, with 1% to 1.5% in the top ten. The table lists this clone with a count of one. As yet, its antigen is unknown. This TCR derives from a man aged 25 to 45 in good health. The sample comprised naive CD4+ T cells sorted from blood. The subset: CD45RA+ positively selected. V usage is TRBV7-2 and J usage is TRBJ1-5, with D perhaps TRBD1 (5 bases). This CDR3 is CASSLRQGSGQPQHF. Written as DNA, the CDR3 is TGTGCCAGCAGCTTAAGGCAGGGCTCGGGTCAGCCCCAGCATTTT.